The entry below gives a single TCR beta chain sequence along with its context. A universal primer site was added by template switching, and unique molecular identifiers were carried by the cDNA. MiXCR was run by TCRdb on the 5' RACE reads, yielding one entry per CDR3 protein. The table includes 450,000 to 600,000 distinct CDR3 sequences, about a fifth detected once. This specimen belongs to a study of identical twins. The CDR3 is made up of 15 amino acids. Germline trimming cut 5 bases from V and 0 bases from J; bases unmatched to any gene: 4. These sequences were also reported in another study, on yellow fever vaccine responses in identical twins.

Material for sequencing was CD4+ T cells sorted from blood. The chain combines TRBV12-3 or TRBV12-4 with TRBJ1-5; 7 bases map to TRBD1. The TCR comes from a woman in her late teens or twenties in good health. CDR3 sequence reads: CASSQGQYSNQPQHF. CDR3 sequence (DNA): TGTGCCAGCAGTCAGGGACAGTATAGCAATCAGCCCCAGCATTTT.